This is a list of T cell receptor beta chains from one sample in a study of regulatory T cells in long-lasting Graves disease. One entry per CDR3 protein, called by TCRdb with MiXCR from the multiplex PCR reads. This sample has around 460,000 distinct CDR3 sequences; around a fifth occur once, and the top ten carry 7% to 9%. Sequencing used peripheral blood mononuclear cells (PBMCs), obtained when the disease was refractory, from a patient treated with antithyroid drugs. The receptors stem from a female donor with Graves disease. The CDR3 runs from the conserved cysteine through the conserved F or W. A D gene is named only where the DNA matches it firmly. Size tells how often a clone was seen (once, few, many) or the class of an expanded clone, and some rows leave it out.

NA	TRBJ2-1	TRBD2	TRBV29-1	CSVVGTSADNEQFF	TGCAGCGTTGTTGGGACTAGCGCAGACAATGAGCAGTTCTTC
few	TRBJ2-7	NA	TRBV7-9	CASSLAGESEQYF	TGTGCCAGCAGCTTAGCGGGGGAGAGTGAGCAGTACTTC
many	TRBJ2-5	TRBD2	TRBV12-3/TRBV12-4	CASMVGAGQETQYF	TGTGCCAGCATGGTTGGAGCGGGACAAGAGACCCAGTACTTC
few	TRBJ1-2	NA	TRBV29-1	CSVEQGRDGYTF	TGCAGCGTTGAGCAGGGACGTGATGGCTACACCTTC
many	TRBJ2-5	TRBD1	TRBV2	CASSEDREETQYF	TGTGCCAGCAGTGAGGACAGGGAAGAGACCCAGTACTTC
NA	TRBJ2-2	TRBD2	TRBV11-3	CASSPLAGGSTGELFF	TGTGCCAGCAGCCCTCTCGCGGGAGGTTCTACCGGGGAGCTGTTTTTT
NA	TRBJ2-5	TRBD2	TRBV4-1	CASSRLAGGPVETQYF	TGCGCCAGCAGCCGACTAGCGGGGGGGCCTGTCGAGACCCAGTACTTC
NA	TRBJ2-7	NA	TRBV29-1	CSVEEASEDSRYEQYF	TGCAGCGTTGAAGAGGCTAGCGAGGACAGTCGCTACGAGCAGTACTTC
few	TRBJ2-7	NA	TRBV20-1	CSARGWDPYEQYF	TGCAGTGCTAGAGGTTGGGACCCCTACGAGCAGTACTTC
once	TRBJ1-5	NA	TRBV6-5	CASSWGSGQPQHF	TGTGCCAGCAGTTGGGGGTCGGGACAGCCCCAGCATTTT
few	TRBJ1-2	NA	TRBV30	CAWNPMGGYGYTF	TGTGCCTGGAACCCCATGGGGGGCTATGGCTACACCTTC
NA	TRBJ2-5	NA	TRBV20-1	CSAEVSTIETQYF	TGCAGTGCCGAGGTATCCACCATAGAGACCCAGTACTTC
few	TRBJ2-7	NA	TRBV19	CASTPSTTSYEQYF	TGTGCCAGTACCCCCTCTACTACCTCCTACGAGCAGTACTTC
few	TRBJ2-3	NA	TRBV2	CASREELITDTQYF	TGTGCCAGCAGGGAAGAACTAATCACAGATACGCAGTATTTT
many	TRBJ1-2	NA	TRBV2	CASSVLGRDYGYTF	TGTGCCAGCAGCGTATTGGGCCGGGACTATGGCTACACCTTC
NA	TRBJ1-5	NA	TRBV20-1	CSARKSAGGQEPQHF	TGCAGTGCTAGAAAATCAGCGGGGGGTCAGGAGCCCCAGCATTTT
NA	TRBJ2-7	TRBD1	TRBV5-1	CASSQSGTGGGEQYF	TGCGCCAGCAGCCAGTCCGGGACAGGGGGCGGCGAGCAGTACTTC
few	TRBJ2-3	NA	TRBV3-1	CASSQDSGGSWSQYF	TGTGCCAGCAGCCAAGATTCGGGGGGCTCATGGTCGCAGTATTTT
once	TRBJ2-7	TRBD2	TRBV20-1	CSARGPGTSGSIAYEQYF	TGCAGTGCTAGAGGGCCCGGGACTAGCGGGAGTATCGCCTACGAGCAGTACTTC
NA	TRBJ2-5	TRBD2	TRBV7-3	CASSATGTSGETQYF	TGTGCCAGCAGCGCTACCGGGACTAGTGGAGAGACCCAGTACTTC
NA	TRBJ1-1	NA	TRBV4-1	CASSQDRIRQANTEAFF	TGCGCCAGCAGCCAAGATCGGATTAGGCAGGCGAACACTGAAGCTTTCTTT
NA	TRBJ2-2	NA	TRBV6-1	CASSRDRTGGELFF	TGTGCCAGCAGCCGGGACCGAACGGGCGGGGAGCTGTTTTTT
NA	TRBJ1-1	NA	TRBV7-2	CASSYSGGVRNTEAFF	TGTGCCAGCAGTTACTCCGGAGGGGTAAGGAACACTGAAGCTTTCTTT
once	TRBJ1-5	TRBD1	TRBV5-6	CASSRTGADYSNQPQHF	TGTGCCAGCAGCAGGACAGGGGCCGATTATAGCAATCAGCCCCAGCATTTT
many	TRBJ2-7	NA	TRBV28	CASYDTGTASSYEQYF	TGTGCCAGTTATGATACCGGGACTGCAAGCTCCTACGAGCAGTACTTC
many	TRBJ2-5	TRBD2	TRBV20-1	CRVGVGGRWETQYF	TGCAGGGTTGGGGTTGGCGGGAGGTGGGAGACCCAGTACTTC
many	TRBJ2-7	NA	TRBV12-5	CASGLVLGRSQYF	TGTGCTAGTGGTTTGGTACTTGGCAGATCGCAGTACTTC
NA	TRBJ1-5	NA	TRBV19	CASRGGQSNQPQHF	TGTGCCAGTAGAGGGGGTCAAAGCAATCAGCCCCAGCATTTT
NA	TRBJ1-5	TRBD1	TRBV6-1	CASTSGTGDQPQHF	TGTGCCAGCACTTCCGGTACAGGGGATCAGCCCCAGCATTTT
many	TRBJ2-2	NA	TRBV12-3/TRBV12-4	CASSLSPLGPGELFF	TGTGCCAGCAGTTTGAGCCCTCTCGGGCCCGGGGAGCTGTTTTTT
many	TRBJ1-2	TRBD1	TRBV28	CASSFEGQNYGYTF	TGTGCCAGCAGTTTCGAGGGACAGAACTATGGCTACACCTTC
few	TRBJ2-5	TRBD1	TRBV7-9	CASSLGDRGTKETQYF	TGTGCCAGCAGCTTAGGGGACAGGGGGACGAAAGAGACCCAGTACTTC
few	TRBJ2-7	NA	TRBV4-1	CASSQERGYPYEQYF	TGCGCCAGCAGCCAAGAGCGGGGTTACCCCTACGAGCAGTACTTC
many	TRBJ2-7	TRBD1	TRBV28	CASRFGTGIYEQYF	TGTGCCAGCAGGTTCGGGACAGGGATCTACGAGCAGTACTTC
NA	TRBJ1-1	NA	TRBV29-1	CSVSPTVNSEAFF	TGCAGCGTCTCACCGACGGTCAATTCTGAAGCTTTCTTT
NA	TRBJ2-1	TRBD2	TRBV6-1	CASSEGLAGELYNEQFF	TGTGCCAGCAGTGAAGGACTAGCGGGGGAGCTCTACAATGAGCAGTTCTTC
NA	TRBJ1-2	TRBD1	TRBV12-3/TRBV12-4	CASSPDREGYGYTF	TGTGCCAGCAGCCCGGACAGGGAGGGCTATGGCTACACCTTC
NA	TRBJ2-2	NA	TRBV6-1	CASSGQYTGELFF	TGTGCCAGCTCCGGACAGTACACCGGGGAGCTGTTTTTT
NA	TRBJ1-6	NA	TRBV30	CACLQDYNSPLHF	TGTGCCTGTCTACAGGATTATAATTCACCCCTCCACTTT
few	TRBJ1-5	NA	TRBV18	CASSPGANDQPQHF	TGTGCCAGCTCACCAGGGGCTAACGATCAGCCCCAGCATTTT
many	TRBJ2-5	NA	TRBV7-9	CASGDRGGETQYF	TGTGCCAGCGGGGATCGGGGCGGGGAGACCCAGTACTTC
many	TRBJ1-2	TRBD1	TRBV2	CASTDKDRGYGYTF	TGTGCCAGCACTGACAAAGACAGGGGTTATGGCTACACCTTC
few	TRBJ1-5	NA	TRBV24-1	CATSDLSDQPQHF	TGTGCCACCAGTGATTTATCCGACCAGCCCCAGCATTTT
many	TRBJ1-2	TRBD1	TRBV24-1	CATGTGAGYTF	TGTGCCACCGGGACAGGGGCTGGCTACACCTTC
many	TRBJ2-7	NA	TRBV28	CASSLRSLAGVTTYEQYF	TGTGCCAGCAGTTTACGGTCCCTTGCAGGGGTCACCACCTACGAGCAGTACTTC
NA	TRBJ2-2	NA	TRBV12-3/TRBV12-4	CASSCLEAYAVRTGGCTGELFF	TGTGCCAGCAGTTGTTTAGAGGCCTACGCTGTGCGCACTGGGGGTTGCACCGGGGAGCTGTTTTTT
few	TRBJ2-5	TRBD2	TRBV6-2/TRBV6-3	CASSYSFGLAGAITVQETQYF	TGTGCCAGCAGTTACTCCTTTGGACTAGCGGGGGCAATAACGGTTCAAGAGACCCAGTACTTC
many	TRBJ2-7	TRBD1	TRBV30	CAWSPTGSEQYF	TGTGCCTGGAGCCCGACAGGGAGTGAGCAGTACTTC
few	TRBJ1-2	NA	TRBV3-1	CASSPPGGVYYGYTF	TGTGCCAGCAGCCCTCCGGGGGGCGTCTACTATGGCTACACCTTC